This T cell receptor beta chain was sequenced during a study of T cells expressing NK-cell markers. Study overall: Repertoires of TCR beta were obtained from T cells sorted as CD3+CD56+NKG2C+, CD3+CD56+NKG2C- and CD3+CD56-NKG2C+. Seven HCMV-seropositive donors and one seronegative donor made up the eight sequenced donors. Notes on the study in general: These clonotypes additionally ranked first within the CD3+CD56-NKG2C+ fraction of a handful of donors.

There are 15 residues in the CDR3. The germline CDR1 and CDR2 sequences are SQVTM and ANQGSEA. What made the TCR beta cDNA was 5'RACE template switching with UMIs. TCRdb re-called the 5' RACE reads; one entry per CDR3 protein, DNA not given. Its listing shows 300,000 to 450,000 distinct CDR3 sequences. Concerning this clonotype itself: Its specificity is not known.

V usage is TRBV29-1 and J usage is TRBJ2-5; TCRdb lists TRBD1, though no DNA is available to test this call. The TCR was taken from a man between 18 and 69 years old in good health. The sequenced sample was blood T cells: a sorted CD56 or NKG2C T cell subset, CD4+ or CD8+ T cells, or bulk PBMC T cells (not recorded which). The CDR3 loop is CSVDGTPRGLQTQYF. The full variable domain, completed using reference TRBV29-1 and TRBJ2-5, is SAVISQKPSRDICQRGTSLTIQCQVDSQVTMMFWYRQQPGQSLTLIATANQGSEATYESGFVIDKFPISRPNLTFSTLTVSNMSPEDSSIYLCSVDGTPRGLQTQYFGPGTRLLVL.